The T cell receptor beta chain described here comes from a study of shared clonotypes between healthy human individuals. Study-level background: With ages of 18 to 49, the donors were a couple of women and a few men.

This CDR3 comprises 15 residues. V was clipped by 5 bases and J by 5 bases; unmatched bases: 6. Germline CDR1 is SGHNT and CDR2 is YYREEE (reference sequence). As for this clone: The antigen remains unidentified.

Study-level results: Naive CD4 clonotype sharing across a few donors was 4% to 5%. Across subsets, estimated richness was generally greater for naive than for memory populations.

Deep-level running was used for the assay. Sequencing used immunoSEQ multiplex PCR; TCRdb keeps in-frame clones, though not all of them. This table has 2,100,000 or so clones, around 95% appearing once. The sequencing sample was made of naive CD4+ T cells sorted from blood. The subset is: CD45RA+ positively selected. This rearrangement joins TRBV5-4 to TRBJ2-1, with 11 bases aligning to TRBD1. This TCR was recovered from a man aged 18 to 30 in good health. In DNA form, the CDR3 reads TGTGCCAGCAGGTCCGGGACAGGGGGGAACAATGAGCAGTTCTTC. Protein: CASRSGTGGNNEQFF.